This T cell receptor beta chain stems from a study of T cell responses to AZD1222 COVID-19 vaccine. The germline V gene encodes CDR1 SQVTM and CDR2 ANQGSEA. The CDR3 consists of 11 residues. V was cut by 6 bases and J by 1 base, with 6 bases left in between. As for this clone: Its antigen is unidentified.

Findings and caveats of the study: Donors were chiefly white British, with a greater number of females, and clonal diversity was perhaps underestimated. Among vaccine-associated CD4 TCRs, coverage spanned spike, with dominance at 160-218 and 743-854.

Clones were read by immunoSEQ multiplex PCR, and TCRdb kept only the in-frame ones, dropping some. The sample includes about 70,000 clones, 70% to 90% of them seen just once. The receptor's source is an adult who received the MenACWY meningococcal vaccine as a control. This sequence joins TRBV29-1 and TRBJ1-1; no firm D call. Sample: peripheral blood, taken 28 days after the second dose of the MenACWY control vaccine. CDR3 region: CSVSPNTEAFF. Written as DNA, the CDR3 is TGCAGCGTCTCTCCGAACACTGAAGCTTTCTTT.